This T cell receptor beta chain appears in the sequencing data of a study of T cell responses to AZD1222 COVID-19 vaccine. Overall study: Pooled together were second doses at about 4 or about 12 weeks.

Findings and caveats of the study: It should be noted that donors were predominantly white British and more often female, and clonal diversity was possibly underestimated. Two doses of AZD1222 preceded a rise in Spike-specific TCR breadth and depth.

The V end was cut by 3 bases, the J end by 4 bases, with 7 bases between. Germline CDR1 MNHNS, CDR2 SASEGT. This CDR3 has 13 residues. The protocol was immunoSEQ multiplex PCR, while the TCRdb copy is restricted to in-frame clones and leaves out a portion. This sample has under 200,000 clones, with around 90% found just once. Comments on this clone: Antigen unknown.

This chain uses TRBV6-1 with TRBJ1-3; weak D call: TRBD1 (5 bases). The sequence came from an adult in good health. The input for sequencing was peripheral blood, taken on day 0 of AZD1222 vaccination. The DNA of the CDR3 is TGTGCCAGCAGTGATCGGGGGGGAAACACCATATATTTT. The encoded protein is CASSDRGGNTIYF.